The clone carrying this T cell receptor beta chain showed up just once. Its specificity is unknown. The table came from immunoSEQ multiplex PCR; TCRdb's copy has only in-frame clones and leaves some out. The repertoire consists of 20,000 to 30,000 clones, with 85% occurring once and the leading ten covering roughly 1.3%. The data stem from a study of T cells in narcolepsy. Study-wide context: Patients with NT1 or NT2 and healthy control donors were enrolled.

Study observations and caveats: No autoreactive T cell clone sequences appeared in some memory CD4+ repertoires. Comparing one patient's CSF and blood CD4+ clonotypes highlighted HCRT- and TRIB2-specific autoreactive clonotypes. Healthy controls reportedly lacked the autoreactive clonotypes serially found in patients' blood.

CDR1 is MNHEY, CDR2 SMNVEV, per germline (reference sequence). This CDR3 is built from 13 residues. V gave up 6 bases and J gave up 7 bases, with 13 bases separating them. Specimen: CD45RA- memory CD4+ T cells from PBMCs. The V call is TRBV27, the J call TRBJ2-1; D is uncertain. This receptor was taken from a human donor with narcolepsy. CDR3 in DNA: TGTGCCAGCAGCCCGAGAGCTCTGAATGAGCAGTTCTTC. Translated: CASSPRALNEQFF.